This TCR beta chain was recorded in a study of blood T cells in healthy people across ages. Broader study findings: Possibly confounding the expanded clonotype changes was the fact that donor CMV status was unknown. Estimated diversity that came from one million T cells was considered an underestimate.

This clonotype has ten or more counts. No antigen is known for it. A second PCR of about 7 to 11 cycles used a sample-barcoded 5' primer and a J-beta primer mix. TCRdb processed the 5' RACE reads anew with MiXCR; each CDR3 protein has one entry. The data show roughly 640,000 distinct CDR3 sequences, about 30% seen once. Germline CDR1 is MGHDK and CDR2 is SYGVNS. CDR3 length equals 15 residues. V lost 2 bases, J lost 8 bases, and 9 bases stayed unmatched. This sequence originates from a woman of 80 years or more in good health. This rearrangement joins TRBV25-1 to TRBJ1-2; TRBD1 matches at 9 bases. Sequencing was performed on blood. The CDR3 loop reads CASSETGGASVGYTF. The CDR3 nucleotides are TGTGCCAGCAGTGAAACAGGGGGCGCGTCTGTGGGCTACACCTTC.